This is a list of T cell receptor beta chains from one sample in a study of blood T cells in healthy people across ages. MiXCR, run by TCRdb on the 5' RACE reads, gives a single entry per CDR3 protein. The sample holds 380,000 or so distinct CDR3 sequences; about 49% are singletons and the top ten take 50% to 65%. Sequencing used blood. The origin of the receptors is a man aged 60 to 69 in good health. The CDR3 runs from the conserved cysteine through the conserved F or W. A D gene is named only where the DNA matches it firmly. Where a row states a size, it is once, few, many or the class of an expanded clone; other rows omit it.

cdr3_aa: CSVPNPGTYTDTQYF
cdr3_nt: TGCAGCGTCCCGAACCCCGGGACTTACACAGATACGCAGTATTTT
j_call: TRBJ2-3
v_call: TRBV29-1
d_call: -
clone_size: many

cdr3_aa: CASSLSKGTGPYNEQFF
cdr3_nt: TGTGCCAGCAGCTTATCGAAGGGGACAGGGCCCTACAATGAGCAGTTCTTC
j_call: TRBJ2-1
v_call: TRBV11-1
d_call: TRBD1
clone_size: many

cdr3_aa: CASSYRQSGGEAFF
cdr3_nt: TGTGCCAGCAGTTACAGGCAGAGCGGCGGTGAAGCTTTCTTT
j_call: TRBJ1-1
v_call: TRBV6-6
d_call: -
clone_size: -

cdr3_aa: CASSFKYEQYF
cdr3_nt: TGTGCCAGCAGTTTCAAATACGAGCAGTACTTC
j_call: TRBJ2-7
v_call: TRBV12-3/TRBV12-4
d_call: -
clone_size: -

cdr3_aa: CSARRLLRDTDTQYF
cdr3_nt: TGCAGTGCTAGGCGCCTTCTACGTGACACAGATACGCAGTATTTT
j_call: TRBJ2-3
v_call: TRBV20-1
d_call: -
clone_size: -

cdr3_aa: CASSRIGTSEIGELFF
cdr3_nt: TGCGCCAGCAGCCGTATTGGGACTAGCGAGATCGGGGAGCTGTTTTTT
j_call: TRBJ2-2
v_call: TRBV5-1
d_call: TRBD2
clone_size: -

cdr3_aa: CSARAGLAQKYNEQFF
cdr3_nt: TGCAGTGCTAGGGCAGGACTAGCGCAAAAGTACAATGAGCAGTTCTTC
j_call: TRBJ2-1
v_call: TRBV20-1
d_call: TRBD2
clone_size: few

cdr3_aa: CASNSQGYEQFF
cdr3_nt: TGTGCCAGCAACTCCCAAGGATATGAGCAGTTCTTC
j_call: TRBJ2-1
v_call: TRBV9
d_call: -
clone_size: few

cdr3_aa: CASRGLAGSDTQYF
cdr3_nt: TGTGCCAGCAGGGGACTAGCGGGGTCAGATACGCAGTATTTT
j_call: TRBJ2-3
v_call: TRBV6-2/TRBV6-3
d_call: TRBD2
clone_size: -

cdr3_aa: CASLSAGRNSYNEQYF
cdr3_nt: TGTGCCAGCCTGAGTGCGGGAAGGAACTCCTACAATGAGCAGTACTTC
j_call: TRBJ2-7
v_call: TRBV27
d_call: -
clone_size: -

cdr3_aa: CASSLAGGLNQPQHF
cdr3_nt: TGTGCCAGCAGCTTAGCGGGGGGGCTCAATCAGCCCCAGCATTTT
j_call: TRBJ1-5
v_call: TRBV7-9
d_call: -
clone_size: -

cdr3_aa: CASSQGQGAPEGLFF
cdr3_nt: TGTGCCAGCAGCCAAGGGCAGGGCGCCCCCGAGGGGCTGTTTTTT
j_call: TRBJ2-2
v_call: TRBV4-2
d_call: -
clone_size: -

cdr3_aa: CSANYADTQYF
cdr3_nt: TGCAGCGCTAACTACGCAGATACGCAGTATTTT
j_call: TRBJ2-3
v_call: TRBV29-1
d_call: -
clone_size: -

cdr3_aa: CASSDRTGGMRDGYTF
cdr3_nt: TGTGCCAGCAGCGATCGGACAGGCGGCATGAGGGATGGCTACACCTTC
j_call: TRBJ1-2
v_call: TRBV7-2
d_call: TRBD1
clone_size: few

cdr3_aa: CASTPLASGANVLTF
cdr3_nt: TGTGCCAGCACCCCTCTGGCCTCTGGGGCCAACGTCCTGACTTTC
j_call: TRBJ2-6
v_call: TRBV2
d_call: -
clone_size: many

cdr3_aa: CSATTPGQNIQYF
cdr3_nt: TGCAGTGCTACGACTCCGGGGCAAAACATTCAGTACTTC
j_call: TRBJ2-4
v_call: TRBV20-1
d_call: -
clone_size: -

cdr3_aa: CAISTDRDFTYEQYF
cdr3_nt: TGTGCCATCAGTACTGACAGAGACTTTACCTACGAGCAGTACTTC
j_call: TRBJ2-7
v_call: TRBV10-3
d_call: -
clone_size: few

cdr3_aa: CASSPGTGWYEQYF
cdr3_nt: TGTGCCAGCAGCCCCGGGACAGGGTGGTACGAGCAGTACTTC
j_call: TRBJ2-7
v_call: TRBV9
d_call: TRBD1
clone_size: few

cdr3_aa: CASSSGTDLEQYF
cdr3_nt: TGTGCCAGCAGTTCCGGGACAGACCTCGAGCAGTACTTC
j_call: TRBJ2-7
v_call: TRBV6-1
d_call: TRBD1
clone_size: few

cdr3_aa: CASSAAGANVLTF
cdr3_nt: TGTGCCAGCAGTGCGGCTGGGGCCAACGTCCTGACTTTC
j_call: TRBJ2-6
v_call: TRBV28
d_call: -
clone_size: -

cdr3_aa: CASSPLTGNGETQYF
cdr3_nt: TGTGCCAGCTCACCACTCACAGGGAACGGGGAGACCCAGTACTTC
j_call: TRBJ2-5
v_call: TRBV18
d_call: -
clone_size: -

cdr3_aa: CSARLAGGPYNEQFF
cdr3_nt: TGCAGTGCTAGACTAGCGGGAGGGCCCTACAATGAGCAGTTCTTC
j_call: TRBJ2-1
v_call: TRBV20-1
d_call: TRBD2
clone_size: -

cdr3_aa: CASSRPGSGANVLTF
cdr3_nt: TGTGCCAGCAGCCGCCCGGGCTCTGGGGCCAACGTCCTGACTTTC
j_call: TRBJ2-6
v_call: TRBV3-1
d_call: -
clone_size: few

cdr3_aa: CSATGTDFGYTF
cdr3_nt: TGCAGTGCTACCGGGACGGACTTTGGCTACACCTTC
j_call: TRBJ1-2
v_call: TRBV20-1
d_call: -
clone_size: -

cdr3_aa: CAGSTRDRSYEQYF
cdr3_nt: TGTGCCGGCAGCACCAGGGACAGGTCCTACGAGCAGTACTTC
j_call: TRBJ2-7
v_call: TRBV6-5
d_call: TRBD1
clone_size: -

cdr3_aa: CASRGGTLRNEQFF
cdr3_nt: TGTGCCAGCAGGGGAGGGACTCTCAGGAATGAGCAGTTCTTC
j_call: TRBJ2-1
v_call: TRBV6-1
d_call: TRBD2
clone_size: -

cdr3_aa: CASSSPMRELNEQYF
cdr3_nt: TGTGCCAGCAGCTCCCCCATGCGGGAGTTAAACGAGCAGTACTTC
j_call: TRBJ2-7
v_call: TRBV7-9
d_call: TRBD2
clone_size: -

cdr3_aa: CASSQEEDRRYEQYF
cdr3_nt: TGCGCCAGCAGCCAAGAAGAGGACAGACGATACGAGCAGTACTTC
j_call: TRBJ2-7
v_call: TRBV4-3
d_call: -
clone_size: -

cdr3_aa: CAISGGTAQETQYF
cdr3_nt: TGTGCCATCAGTGGCGGGACAGCCCAAGAGACCCAGTACTTC
j_call: TRBJ2-5
v_call: TRBV10-3
d_call: -
clone_size: few

cdr3_aa: CASTVGTPVAQYF
cdr3_nt: TGTGCCAGCACCGTCGGGACTCCTGTGGCCCAGTACTTC
j_call: TRBJ2-7
v_call: TRBV6-6
d_call: -
clone_size: -

cdr3_aa: CASSRGRYYEQFF
cdr3_nt: TGTGCCAGCAGCCGAGGAAGATACTACGAGCAGTTCTTC
j_call: TRBJ2-1
v_call: TRBV7-2
d_call: -
clone_size: -

cdr3_aa: CASSLARKTQYF
cdr3_nt: TGTGCCAGCAGCTTGGCCAGGAAGACCCAGTACTTC
j_call: TRBJ2-5
v_call: TRBV11-2
d_call: -
clone_size: -

cdr3_aa: CAISEGLAHQFF
cdr3_nt: TGTGCCATCAGTGAAGGACTAGCTCACCAGTTCTTC
j_call: TRBJ2-1
v_call: TRBV10-3
d_call: TRBD2
clone_size: -

cdr3_aa: CASCPRGAPETQYF
cdr3_nt: TGTGCCAGCTGTCCCCGGGGGGCCCCGGAGACCCAGTACTTC
j_call: TRBJ2-5
v_call: TRBV6-5
d_call: -
clone_size: -

cdr3_aa: CASSLPRVGRSRGNEQFF
cdr3_nt: TGTGCCAGCAGCTTACCAAGAGTAGGACGGAGTCGGGGCAATGAGCAGTTCTTC
j_call: TRBJ2-1
v_call: TRBV11-1
d_call: -
clone_size: many

cdr3_aa: CASKRLPGQGGDEQYF
cdr3_nt: TGTGCCAGCAAGAGATTACCGGGACAGGGGGGGGACGAGCAGTACTTC
j_call: TRBJ2-7
v_call: TRBV7-9
d_call: TRBD1
clone_size: -

cdr3_aa: CASSVGVSGRAYEQFF
cdr3_nt: TGTGCCAGCAGCGTAGGAGTTAGCGGGAGGGCCTATGAGCAGTTCTTC
j_call: TRBJ2-1
v_call: TRBV9
d_call: TRBD2
clone_size: -

cdr3_aa: CASSYSGTGQYF
cdr3_nt: TGTGCCAGCAGTTACTCGGGAACAGGGCAGTACTTC
j_call: TRBJ2-5
v_call: TRBV6-2/TRBV6-3
d_call: -
clone_size: -

cdr3_aa: CASSPLGGGTQETQYF
cdr3_nt: TGTGCCAGCAGCCCCTTGGGGGGGGGCACCCAAGAGACCCAGTACTTC
j_call: TRBJ2-5
v_call: TRBV6-4
d_call: -
clone_size: -

cdr3_aa: CASSLSRGPGNIQYF
cdr3_nt: TGTGCCAGCAGCCTCTCCAGGGGGCCTGGGAACATTCAGTACTTC
j_call: TRBJ2-4
v_call: TRBV11-3
d_call: TRBD1
clone_size: once

cdr3_aa: CATSRVVGLSNQPQHF
cdr3_nt: TGTGCCACCAGCAGAGTCGTCGGTCTTAGCAATCAGCCCCAGCATTTT
j_call: TRBJ1-5
v_call: TRBV15
d_call: -
clone_size: -

cdr3_aa: CASSLTQVYNEQFF
cdr3_nt: TGTGCCAGCAGCTTAACACAGGTGTACAATGAGCAGTTCTTC
j_call: TRBJ2-1
v_call: TRBV7-3
d_call: -
clone_size: -

cdr3_aa: CASSAWDAPQETQYF
cdr3_nt: TGCGCCAGCAGCGCCTGGGACGCACCTCAAGAGACCCAGTACTTC
j_call: TRBJ2-5
v_call: TRBV5-1
d_call: -
clone_size: few

cdr3_aa: CSVATSGGGTQYF
cdr3_nt: TGCAGCGTTGCGACTAGCGGGGGTGGGACCCAGTACTTC
j_call: TRBJ2-5
v_call: TRBV29-1
d_call: TRBD2
clone_size: -

cdr3_aa: CASRRTGGGADTQYF
cdr3_nt: TGTGCCAGCAGACGGACAGGGGGCGGCGCAGATACGCAGTATTTT
j_call: TRBJ2-3
v_call: TRBV6-4
d_call: TRBD1
clone_size: once

cdr3_aa: CASSASGTRYNEQFF
cdr3_nt: TGTGCCAGCAGCGCTAGCGGGACTCGGTACAATGAGCAGTTCTTC
j_call: TRBJ2-1
v_call: TRBV9
d_call: TRBD2
clone_size: once

cdr3_aa: CASSYTEGTGGYGYTF
cdr3_nt: TGTGCCAGCAGTTACACCGAAGGGACAGGGGGTTATGGCTACACCTTC
j_call: TRBJ1-2
v_call: TRBV6-6
d_call: TRBD1
clone_size: -

cdr3_aa: CASRLGPDTQYF
cdr3_nt: TGTGCCAGCCGTCTAGGACCAGATACGCAGTATTTT
j_call: TRBJ2-3
v_call: TRBV3-1
d_call: -
clone_size: few

cdr3_aa: CASSRDRGGTDTQYF
cdr3_nt: TGTGCCAGCAGCAGGGATAGGGGGGGCACAGATACGCAGTATTTT
j_call: TRBJ2-3
v_call: TRBV7-2
d_call: -
clone_size: -

cdr3_aa: CASSQSGLPDTQYF
cdr3_nt: TGTGCCAGCAGTCAATCAGGGTTACCTGATACGCAGTATTTT
j_call: TRBJ2-3
v_call: TRBV7-2
d_call: -
clone_size: -

cdr3_aa: CASSFQGAVDNEQFF
cdr3_nt: TGCGCCAGCAGCTTCCAGGGGGCGGTTGATAATGAGCAGTTCTTC
j_call: TRBJ2-1
v_call: TRBV5-1
d_call: TRBD1
clone_size: -

cdr3_aa: CASSFDGQSYNEQFF
cdr3_nt: TGCGCCAGCAGCTTTGACGGCCAGTCCTACAATGAGCAGTTCTTC
j_call: TRBJ2-1
v_call: TRBV5-1
d_call: -
clone_size: -